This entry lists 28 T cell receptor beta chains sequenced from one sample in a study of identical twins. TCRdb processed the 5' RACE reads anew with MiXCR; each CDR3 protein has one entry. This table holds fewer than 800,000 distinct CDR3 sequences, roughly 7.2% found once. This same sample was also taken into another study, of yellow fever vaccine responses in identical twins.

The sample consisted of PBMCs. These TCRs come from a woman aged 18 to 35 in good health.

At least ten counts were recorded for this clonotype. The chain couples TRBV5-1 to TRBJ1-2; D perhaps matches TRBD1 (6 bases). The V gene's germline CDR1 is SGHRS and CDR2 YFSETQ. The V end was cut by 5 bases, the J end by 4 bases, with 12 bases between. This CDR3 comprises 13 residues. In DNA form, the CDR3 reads TGCGCCAGCAGTGACAGGTCCCCCTATGGCTACACCTTC. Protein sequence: CASSDRSPYGYTF.

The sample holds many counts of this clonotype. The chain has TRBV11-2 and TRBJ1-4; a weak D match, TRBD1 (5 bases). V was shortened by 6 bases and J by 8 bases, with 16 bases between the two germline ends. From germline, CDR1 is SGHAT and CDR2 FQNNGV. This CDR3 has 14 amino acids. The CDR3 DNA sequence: TGTGCCAGCAGAACAGGACGAGGTGGGGAAAAACTGTTTTTT. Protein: CASRTGRGGEKLFF.

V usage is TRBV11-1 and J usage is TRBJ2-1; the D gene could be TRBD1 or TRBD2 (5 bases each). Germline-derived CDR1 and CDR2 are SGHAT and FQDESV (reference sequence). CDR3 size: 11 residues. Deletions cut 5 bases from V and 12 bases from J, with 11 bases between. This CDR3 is CASSRGELQFF. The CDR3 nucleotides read TGTGCCAGCAGCCGAGGGGAATTGCAGTTCTTC.

CDR3: CSVCGVRVVTETQYF. CDR3 nucleotides: TGCAGCGTTTGCGGGGTCAGGGTGGTGACGGAGACCCAGTACTTC. The rearrangement joins TRBV29-1 to TRBJ2-5; a weak D match, TRBD2 (6 bases). The CDR3 is 15 residues long. In germline, CDR1 is SQVTM, CDR2 ANQGSEA. V lost 5 bases, J lost 5 bases, and 21 bases lay in between.

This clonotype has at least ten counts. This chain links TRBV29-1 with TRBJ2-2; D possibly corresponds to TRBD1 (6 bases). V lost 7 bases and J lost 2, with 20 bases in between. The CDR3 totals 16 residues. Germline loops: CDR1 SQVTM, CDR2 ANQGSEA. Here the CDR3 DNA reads TGCAGCGCTAAGCCGACAGGAAACACTAACACCGGGGAGCTGTTTTTT. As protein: CSAKPTGNTNTGELFF.

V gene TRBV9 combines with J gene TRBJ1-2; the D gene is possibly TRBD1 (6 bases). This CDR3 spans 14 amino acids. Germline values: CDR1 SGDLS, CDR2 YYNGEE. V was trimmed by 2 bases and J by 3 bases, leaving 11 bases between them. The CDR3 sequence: CASSVLQGDYGYTF. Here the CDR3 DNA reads TGTGCCAGCAGCGTTCTACAGGGTGACTATGGCTACACCTTC. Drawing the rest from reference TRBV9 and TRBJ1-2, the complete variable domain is DSGVTQTPKHLITATGQRVTLRCSPRSGDLSVYWYQQSLDQGLQFLIQYYNGEERAKGNILERFSAQQFPDLHSELNLSSLELGDSALYFCASSVLQGDYGYTFGSGTRLTVV.

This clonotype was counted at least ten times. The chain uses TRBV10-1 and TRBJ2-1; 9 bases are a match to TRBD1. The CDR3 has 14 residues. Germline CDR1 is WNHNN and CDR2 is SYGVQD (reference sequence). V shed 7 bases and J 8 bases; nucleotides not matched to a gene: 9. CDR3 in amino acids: CASIRDREGDEQFF. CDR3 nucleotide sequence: TGCGCCAGCATCCGGGACAGGGAAGGCGATGAGCAGTTCTTC.

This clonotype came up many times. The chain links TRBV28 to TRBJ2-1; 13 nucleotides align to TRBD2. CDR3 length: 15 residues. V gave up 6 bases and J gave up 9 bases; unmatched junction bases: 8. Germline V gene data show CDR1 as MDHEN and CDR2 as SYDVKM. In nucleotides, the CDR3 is TGTGCCAGCAGCCTACTAGCGGGAGGGCGTATTGAGCAGTTCTTC. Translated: CASSLLAGGRIEQFF.

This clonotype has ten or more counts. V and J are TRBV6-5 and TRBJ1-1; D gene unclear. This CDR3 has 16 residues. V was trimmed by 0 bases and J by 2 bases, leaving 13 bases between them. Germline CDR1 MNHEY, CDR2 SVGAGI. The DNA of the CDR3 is TGTGCCAGCAGTTACTCGATCTGGGCCGGAAACACTGAAGCTTTCTTT. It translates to CASSYSIWAGNTEAFF.

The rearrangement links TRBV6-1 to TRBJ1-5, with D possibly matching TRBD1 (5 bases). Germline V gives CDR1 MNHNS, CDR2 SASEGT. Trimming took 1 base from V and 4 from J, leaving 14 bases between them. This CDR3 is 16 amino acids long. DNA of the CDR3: TGTGCCAGCAGTGAAGGGTCATTGGGGCATAATCAGCCCCAGCATTTT. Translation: CASSEGSLGHNQPQHF.

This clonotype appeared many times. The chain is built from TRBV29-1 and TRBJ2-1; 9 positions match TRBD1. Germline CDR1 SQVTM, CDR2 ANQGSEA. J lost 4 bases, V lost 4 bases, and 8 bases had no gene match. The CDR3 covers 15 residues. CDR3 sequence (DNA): TGCAGCGTTGGAGATGACAGGGGGGATTACAATGAGCAGTTCTTC. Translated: CSVGDDRGDYNEQFF.

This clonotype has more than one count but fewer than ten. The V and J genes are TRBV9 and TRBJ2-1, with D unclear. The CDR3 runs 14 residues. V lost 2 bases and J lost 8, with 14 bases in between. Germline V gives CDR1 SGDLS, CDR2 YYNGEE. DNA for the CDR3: TGTGCCAGCAGCGTGGGGATGGCGGTCGATGAGCAGTTCTTC. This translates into CASSVGMAVDEQFF.

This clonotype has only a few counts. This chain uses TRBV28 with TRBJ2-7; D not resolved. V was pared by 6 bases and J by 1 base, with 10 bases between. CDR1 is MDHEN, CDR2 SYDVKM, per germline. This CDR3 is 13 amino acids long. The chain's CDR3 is CASSVARSYEQYV. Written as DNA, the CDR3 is TGTGCCAGCAGCGTCGCCCGGTCCTACGAGCAGTACGTC.

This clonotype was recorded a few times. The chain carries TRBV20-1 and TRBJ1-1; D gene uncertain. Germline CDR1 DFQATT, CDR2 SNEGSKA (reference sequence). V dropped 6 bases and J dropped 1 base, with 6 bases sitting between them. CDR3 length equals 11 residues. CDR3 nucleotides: TGCAGTGCCAAACAGAACACTGAAGCTTTCTTT. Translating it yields CSAKQNTEAFF.

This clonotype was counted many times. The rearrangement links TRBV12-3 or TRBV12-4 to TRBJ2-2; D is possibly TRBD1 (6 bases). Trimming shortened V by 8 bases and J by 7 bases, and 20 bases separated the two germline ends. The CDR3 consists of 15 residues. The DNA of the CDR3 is TGTGCCAGCGTAACCCGGGACACCCAACTCGGGGAGCTGTTTTTT. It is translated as CASVTRDTQLGELFF.

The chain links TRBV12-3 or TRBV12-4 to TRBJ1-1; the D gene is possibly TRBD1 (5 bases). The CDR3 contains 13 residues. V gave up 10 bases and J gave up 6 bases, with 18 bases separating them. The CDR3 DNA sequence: TGTGCCACCAACTACGAGGGGCGTTCTGAAGCTTTCTTT. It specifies CATNYEGRSEAFF.

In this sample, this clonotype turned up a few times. CDR3 bases: TGCAGTGCCGGAGCCCAGGGCACCTACGAGCAGTACTTC. Its translation is CSAGAQGTYEQYF. The J gene is TRBJ2-7, the V gene TRBV20-1; D is perhaps TRBD1 (5 bases). The germline V gene has CDR1 DFQATT and CDR2 SNEGSKA (reference sequence). The CDR3 is 13 amino acids. Between the trimmed V and J ends, which lost 6 bases and 2 bases, there was a span of 14 bases.

CDR3 DNA sequence: TGTGCCAGCAGCTTAGAGGCGCCGGGAGCGGGCTATGAGCAGTTCTTC. It encodes CASSLEAPGAGYEQFF. This chain uses TRBV7-9 with TRBJ2-1; TRBD2 is a possible D gene (6 bases). Trimming removed 1 base at V and 8 bases at J, with 18 bases between. There are 16 residues in the CDR3. CDR1 SEHNR and CDR2 FQNEAQ come from the germline V gene (reference sequence).

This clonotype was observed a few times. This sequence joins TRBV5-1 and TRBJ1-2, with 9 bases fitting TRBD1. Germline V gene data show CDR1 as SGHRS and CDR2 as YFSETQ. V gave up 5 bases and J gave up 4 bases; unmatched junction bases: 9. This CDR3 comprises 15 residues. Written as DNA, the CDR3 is TGCGCCAGCAGTTCCTCCGGGACAGGGTTCTATGGCTACACCTTC. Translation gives CASSSSGTGFYGYTF.

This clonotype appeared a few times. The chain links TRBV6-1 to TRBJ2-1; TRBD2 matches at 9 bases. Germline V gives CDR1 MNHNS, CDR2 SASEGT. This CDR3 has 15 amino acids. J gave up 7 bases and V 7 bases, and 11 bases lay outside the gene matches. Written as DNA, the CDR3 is TGTGCCAGCATGTCCGGGGCTAGCGGGAAGAATGAGCAGTTCTTC. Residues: CASMSGASGKNEQFF.

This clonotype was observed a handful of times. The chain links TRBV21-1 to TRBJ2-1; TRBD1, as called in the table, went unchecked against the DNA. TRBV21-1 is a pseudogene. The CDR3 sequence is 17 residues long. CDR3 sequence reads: CASSKKGGQDRYNEQFF. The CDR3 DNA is TGTGCCAGCAGCAAAAAGGGGGGTCAGGATCGCTACAATGAGCAGTTCTTC.

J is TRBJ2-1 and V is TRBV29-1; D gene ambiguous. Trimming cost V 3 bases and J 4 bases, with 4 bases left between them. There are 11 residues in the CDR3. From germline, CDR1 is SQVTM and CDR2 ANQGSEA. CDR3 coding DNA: TGCAGCGTTGAGACATACAATGAGCAGTTCTTC. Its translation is CSVETYNEQFF.

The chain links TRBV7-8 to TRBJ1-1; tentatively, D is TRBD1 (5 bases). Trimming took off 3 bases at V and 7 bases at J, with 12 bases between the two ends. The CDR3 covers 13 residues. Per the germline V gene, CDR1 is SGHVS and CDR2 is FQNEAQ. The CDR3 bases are TGTGCCAGCAGCTTCATTCGCCAGGGTGAAGCTTTCTTT. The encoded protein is CASSFIRQGEAFF.

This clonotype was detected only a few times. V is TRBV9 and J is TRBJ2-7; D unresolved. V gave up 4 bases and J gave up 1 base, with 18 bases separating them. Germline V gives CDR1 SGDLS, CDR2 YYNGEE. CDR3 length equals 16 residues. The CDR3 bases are TGTGCCAGCAGCCTCCTATCACAAGCGAGGTCCTACGAGCAGTACGTC. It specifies CASSLLSQARSYEQYV.

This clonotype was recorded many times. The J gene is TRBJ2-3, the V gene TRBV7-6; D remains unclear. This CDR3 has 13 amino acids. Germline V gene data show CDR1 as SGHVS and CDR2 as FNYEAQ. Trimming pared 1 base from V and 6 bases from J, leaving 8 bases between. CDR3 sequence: CASSLGPGDTQYF. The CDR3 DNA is TGTGCCAGCAGCTTAGGTCCCGGGGATACGCAGTATTTT.

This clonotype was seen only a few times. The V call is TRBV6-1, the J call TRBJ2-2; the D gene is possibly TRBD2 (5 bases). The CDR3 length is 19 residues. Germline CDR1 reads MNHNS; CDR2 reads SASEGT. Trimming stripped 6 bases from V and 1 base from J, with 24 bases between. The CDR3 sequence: CASRNLLQTPAGNTGELFF. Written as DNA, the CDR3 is TGTGCCAGCAGAAACCTCCTCCAGACCCCGGCGGGGAACACCGGGGAGCTGTTTTTT.

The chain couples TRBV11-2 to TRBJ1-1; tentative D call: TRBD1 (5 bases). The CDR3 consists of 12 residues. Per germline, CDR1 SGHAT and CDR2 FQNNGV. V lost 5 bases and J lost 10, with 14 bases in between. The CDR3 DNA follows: TGTGCCAGCAGCCTACACAGGCTGGGAGCTTTCTTT. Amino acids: CASSLHRLGAFF. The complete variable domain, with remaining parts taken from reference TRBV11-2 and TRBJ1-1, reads EAGVAQSPRYKIIEKRQSVAFWCNPISGHATLYWYQQILGQGPKLLIQFQNNGVVDDSQLPKDRFSAERLKGVDSTLKIQPAKLEDSAVYLCASSLHRLGAFFGQGTRLTVV.

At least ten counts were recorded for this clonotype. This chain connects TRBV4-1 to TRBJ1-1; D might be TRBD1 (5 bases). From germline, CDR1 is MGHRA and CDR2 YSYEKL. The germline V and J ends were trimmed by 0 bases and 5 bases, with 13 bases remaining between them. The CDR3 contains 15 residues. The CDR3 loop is CASSQEGRGGTEAFF. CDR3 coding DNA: TGCGCCAGCAGCCAAGAAGGGAGGGGCGGTACTGAAGCTTTCTTT.